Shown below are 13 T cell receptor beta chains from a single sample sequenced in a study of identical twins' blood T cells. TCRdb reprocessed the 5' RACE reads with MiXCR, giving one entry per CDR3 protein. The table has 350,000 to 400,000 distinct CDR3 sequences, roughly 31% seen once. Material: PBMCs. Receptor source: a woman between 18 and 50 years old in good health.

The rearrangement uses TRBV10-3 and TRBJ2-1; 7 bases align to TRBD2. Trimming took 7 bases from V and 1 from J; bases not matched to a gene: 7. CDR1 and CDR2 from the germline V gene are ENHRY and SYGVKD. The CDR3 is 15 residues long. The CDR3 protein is CAITPGAGSYNEQFF. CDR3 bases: TGTGCCATCACCCCAGGAGCGGGGTCCTACAATGAGCAGTTCTTC.

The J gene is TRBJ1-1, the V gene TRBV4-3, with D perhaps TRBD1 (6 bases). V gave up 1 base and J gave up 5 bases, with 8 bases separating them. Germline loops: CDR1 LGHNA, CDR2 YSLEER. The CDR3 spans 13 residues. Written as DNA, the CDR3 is TGCGCCAGCAGCCAAGTCCAGGGGACTGAAGCTTTCTTT. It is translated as CASSQVQGTEAFF.

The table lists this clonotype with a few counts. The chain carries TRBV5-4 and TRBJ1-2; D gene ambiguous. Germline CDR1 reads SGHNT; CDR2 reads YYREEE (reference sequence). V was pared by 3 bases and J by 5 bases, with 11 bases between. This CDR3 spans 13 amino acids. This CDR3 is CASSSGNLYGYTF. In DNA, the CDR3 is TGTGCCAGCAGCTCTGGGAACCTGTATGGCTACACCTTC.

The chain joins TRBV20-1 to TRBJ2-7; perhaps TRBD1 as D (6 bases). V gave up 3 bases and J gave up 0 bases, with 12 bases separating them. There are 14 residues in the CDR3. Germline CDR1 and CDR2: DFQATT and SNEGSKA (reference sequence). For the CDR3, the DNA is TGCAGTGCTAGGGCCCTGGGGGCCTCCTACGAGCAGTACTTC. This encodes CSARALGASYEQYF.

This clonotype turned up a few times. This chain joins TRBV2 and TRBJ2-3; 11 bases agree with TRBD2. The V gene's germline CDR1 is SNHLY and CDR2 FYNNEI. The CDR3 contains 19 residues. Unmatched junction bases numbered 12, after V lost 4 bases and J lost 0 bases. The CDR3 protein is CASSVPLAGGQSSTDTQYF. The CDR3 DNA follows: TGTGCCAGCAGTGTCCCCCTAGCGGGGGGCCAATCTAGCACAGATACGCAGTATTTT.

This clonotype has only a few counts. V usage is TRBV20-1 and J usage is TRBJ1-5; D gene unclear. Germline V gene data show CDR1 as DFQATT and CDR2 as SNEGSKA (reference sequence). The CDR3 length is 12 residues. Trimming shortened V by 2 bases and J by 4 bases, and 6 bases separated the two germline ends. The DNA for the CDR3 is TGCAGTGCTAGATCGACAAATCAGCCCCAGCATTTT. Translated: CSARSTNQPQHF.

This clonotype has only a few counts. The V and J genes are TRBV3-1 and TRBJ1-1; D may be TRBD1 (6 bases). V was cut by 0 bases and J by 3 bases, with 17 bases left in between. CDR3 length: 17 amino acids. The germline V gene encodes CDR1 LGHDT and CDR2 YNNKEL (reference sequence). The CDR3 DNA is TGTGCCAGCAGCCAAGAGAGGGGGACCGGGGGACACACTGAAGCTTTCTTT. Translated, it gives CASSQERGTGGHTEAFF.

Here the CDR3 DNA reads TGCAGTGCAAAAGACATGGTTGCTCAGCCCCAGCATTTT. It codes for CSAKDMVAQPQHF. This chain joins TRBV20-1 and TRBJ1-5; D is unclear. Trimming left V 6 bases short and J 6 bases short, with 15 bases between. There are 13 residues in the CDR3. Germline V gene data show CDR1 as DFQATT and CDR2 as SNEGSKA (reference sequence).

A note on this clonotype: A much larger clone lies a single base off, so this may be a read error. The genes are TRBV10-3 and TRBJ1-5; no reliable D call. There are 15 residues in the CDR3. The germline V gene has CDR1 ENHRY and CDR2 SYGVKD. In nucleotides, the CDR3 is TGTGCCATCAGTGAGGGGGTAAAGAGCAATCGGCCCCAGCATTTT. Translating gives CAISEGVKSNRPQHF.

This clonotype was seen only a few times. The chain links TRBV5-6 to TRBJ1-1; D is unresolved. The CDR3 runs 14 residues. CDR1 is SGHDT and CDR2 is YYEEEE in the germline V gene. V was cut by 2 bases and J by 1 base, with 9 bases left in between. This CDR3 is CASSLRIQNTEAFF. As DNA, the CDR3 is TGTGCCAGCAGCTTAAGAATCCAGAACACTGAAGCTTTCTTT.

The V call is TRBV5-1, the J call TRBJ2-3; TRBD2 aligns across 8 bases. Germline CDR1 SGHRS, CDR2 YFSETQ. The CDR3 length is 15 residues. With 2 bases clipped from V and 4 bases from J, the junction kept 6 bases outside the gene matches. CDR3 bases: TGCGCCAGCAGCTTTAGCGGGACGGCGGCAGATACGCAGTATTTT. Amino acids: CASSFSGTAADTQYF.

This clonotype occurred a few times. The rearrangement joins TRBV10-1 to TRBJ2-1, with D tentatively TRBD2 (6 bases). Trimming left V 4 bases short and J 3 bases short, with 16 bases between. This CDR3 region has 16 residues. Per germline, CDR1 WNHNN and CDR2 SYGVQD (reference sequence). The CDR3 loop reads CASSAWGTGNYNEQFF. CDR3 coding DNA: TGCGCCAGCAGTGCCTGGGGGACTGGGAACTACAATGAGCAGTTCTTC.

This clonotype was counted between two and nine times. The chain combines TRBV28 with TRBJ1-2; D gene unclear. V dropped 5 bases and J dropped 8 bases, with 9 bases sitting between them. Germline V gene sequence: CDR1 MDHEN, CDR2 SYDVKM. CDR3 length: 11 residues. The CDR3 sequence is CASSPPPGYTF. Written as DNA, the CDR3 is TGTGCCAGCAGTCCCCCCCCCGGCTACACCTTC.